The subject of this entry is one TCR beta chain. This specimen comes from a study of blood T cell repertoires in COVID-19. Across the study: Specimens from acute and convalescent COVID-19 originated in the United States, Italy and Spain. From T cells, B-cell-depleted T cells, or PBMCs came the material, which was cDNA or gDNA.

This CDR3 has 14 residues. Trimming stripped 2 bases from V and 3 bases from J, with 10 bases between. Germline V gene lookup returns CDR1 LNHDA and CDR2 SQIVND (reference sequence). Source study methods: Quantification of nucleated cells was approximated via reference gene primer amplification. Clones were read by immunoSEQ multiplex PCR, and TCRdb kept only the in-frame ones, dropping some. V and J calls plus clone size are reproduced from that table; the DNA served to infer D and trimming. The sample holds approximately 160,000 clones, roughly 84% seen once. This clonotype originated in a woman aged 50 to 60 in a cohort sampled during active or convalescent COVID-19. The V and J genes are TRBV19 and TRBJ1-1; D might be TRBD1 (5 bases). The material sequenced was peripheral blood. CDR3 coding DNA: TGTGCCAGTAGTATATCAGGGTTGGACACTGAAGCTTTCTTT. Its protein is CASSISGLDTEAFF.